A selection of T cell receptor beta chains follows, all from one sample in a study of blood T cell repertoires in COVID-19. Only in-frame clones appear in the TCRdb table, and some are missing; sequencing was by immunoSEQ multiplex PCR. The data hold roughly 150,000 clones, with more than 75% observed a single time. What was sequenced was peripheral blood. Receptors were obtained from a man aged 60 to 75 with active or convalescent COVID-19. Both conserved end residues are part of each CDR3. A D gene is named only where the DNA matches it firmly. Clone size is stated in some rows and not others, as once, few, many or a class when expanded.

>.|TRBV5-8|TRBJ1-1|.
CASSLDRVTGNTEAFF
TGTGCCAGCAGCTTGGACCGGGTGACAGGGAACACTGAAGCTTTCTTT
>.|TRBV6-5|TRBJ1-2|.
CASSSNYGYTF
TGTGCCAGCTCTTCGAACTATGGCTACACCTTC
>TRBD1|TRBV5-1|TRBJ1-6|.
CASSLAGTGESPLHF
TGCGCCAGCAGCTTGGCCGGGACAGGGGAGTCACCCCTCCACTTT
>.|TRBV10-1|TRBJ1-1|few
CASSPGHGIDEAFF
TGCGCCAGCAGCCCGGGACACGGGATAGACGAAGCTTTCTTT
>.|TRBV29-1|TRBJ1-3|.
CSVGEGRSGNTIYF
TGCAGCGTTGGGGAGGGAAGGTCTGGAAACACCATATATTTT
>TRBD1|TRBV5-5|TRBJ1-1|.
CASSLFSSGGGLNTEAFF
TGTGCCAGCAGCTTGTTTTCTTCAGGGGGCGGGTTGAACACTGAAGCTTTCTTT
>.|TRBV10-2|TRBJ2-1|.
CASSVDYYNEQFF
TGCGCCAGCAGTGTTGACTACTACAATGAGCAGTTCTTC
>TRBD2|TRBV5-4|TRBJ2-1|.
CASSLGREAYNEQFF
TGTGCCAGCAGCTTGGGGCGGGAGGCCTACAATGAGCAGTTCTTC
>TRBD1|TRBV6-5|TRBJ2-7|.
CASTPSGTGIYEQYF
TGTGCCAGCACTCCTTCCGGGACAGGGATATACGAGCAGTACTTC
>TRBD1|TRBV15|TRBJ2-7|.
CATSRGGQGLHEQYF
TGTGCCACCAGCAGAGGCGGACAGGGTCTCCACGAGCAGTACTTC
>.|TRBV7-2|TRBJ1-4|once
CASSLGQGGEKLFF
TGTGCCAGCAGCTTAGGGCAGGGTGGTGAAAAACTGTTTTTT
>.|TRBV7-6|TRBJ2-1|.
CASRPRVSGYNEQFF
TGTGCCAGCAGACCTCGGGTATCGGGGTACAATGAGCAGTTCTTC
>.|TRBV5-1|TRBJ2-5|.
CASSLAGIGSETQYF
TGCGCCAGCAGCTTGGCTGGTATTGGGAGCGAGACCCAGTACTTC
>.|TRBV7-9|TRBJ1-5|.
CASSETGNQPQHF
TGTGCCAGCAGCGAAACGGGGAATCAGCCCCAGCATTTT
>.|TRBV27|TRBJ2-1|.
CASSPPPNNEQFF
TGTGCCAGCAGCCCCCCCCCAAACAATGAGCAGTTCTTC
>TRBD1|TRBV5-1|TRBJ1-4|.
CASRTGGLTNEKLFF
TGCGCCAGCAGGACAGGGGGCCTAACTAATGAAAAACTGTTTTTT
>TRBD2|TRBV5-1|TRBJ2-4|.
CASSPLWTSGEFIKNIQYF
TGCGCCAGCAGCCCCCTCTGGACTAGCGGGGAGTTTATCAAAAACATTCAGTACTTC
>.|TRBV6-5|TRBJ2-3|.
CASSSRVLHTDTQYF
TGTGCCAGCAGCTCGCGGGTTCTCCACACAGATACGCAGTATTTT
>TRBD2|TRBV5-1|TRBJ2-1|.
CASSLTSGRANEQFF
TGCGCCAGCAGCTTGACTAGCGGGAGGGCCAATGAGCAGTTCTTC
>.|TRBV7-2|TRBJ1-1|once
CASSSEPYTEAFF
TGTGCCAGCAGCTCCGAGCCCTACACTGAAGCTTTCTTT
>.|TRBV18|TRBJ1-4|.
CASSLRTEPNEKLFF
TGTGCCAGCTCCCTCAGGACAGAGCCTAATGAAAAACTGTTTTTT
>TRBD1|TRBV27|TRBJ1-2|.
CASSYRGLGGYTF
TGTGCCAGCAGTTACAGGGGGCTGGGGGGCTACACCTTC
>TRBD1|TRBV4-1|TRBJ2-5|.
CASSQPGTGVKTQYF
TGCGCCAGCAGCCAACCGGGGACAGGAGTAAAGACCCAGTACTTC
>TRBD2|TRBV18|TRBJ2-5|.
CASSAGLADQETQYF
TGTGCCAGCTCGGCGGGACTAGCGGACCAAGAGACCCAGTACTTC
>.|TRBV6-1|TRBJ1-2|.
CASSDGTRVGGYTF
TGTGCCAGCAGTGACGGTACCCGGGTCGGTGGCTACACCTTC
>TRBD1|TRBV7-2|TRBJ1-1|.
CASSTGTGWTEAFF
TGTGCCAGCAGCACCGGGACAGGGTGGACTGAAGCTTTCTTT
>.|TRBV15|TRBJ2-3|.
CATSRATGTSTDTQYF
TGTGCCACCAGCAGAGCGACGGGGACTAGCACAGATACGCAGTATTTT
>TRBD1|TRBV19|TRBJ1-1|.
CASINRGGGTEAFF
TGTGCCAGTATTAACAGGGGTGGGGGGACTGAAGCTTTCTTT